Detailed here is one T cell receptor (beta chain). Its matching antigen is unknown. Ophthalmopathy donors' eye disease showed moderate-to-severe activity, CAS of at least 3, NOSPECS of at least 4 and duration under 3 months. The source of the PBMCs was approximately 9.5 ml of fresh peripheral blood. This entry is derived from a study of Graves' ophthalmopathy and Graves' hyperthyroidism. For the study at large: No treatment had been given when peripheral blood was collected at initial diagnosis. Study outcomes and limitations: Distinction of ophthalmopathy from stable hyperthyroidism by a 13-signature model reached 85% to 90% sensitivity and 70% to 83% specificity.

This CDR3 region has 15 residues. Germline CDR1 and CDR2: MGHDK and SYGVNS. The V end lost 7 bases, the J end lost 3 bases, and 15 bases lay between the germline ends. Amplified TCR beta CDR3 regions were obtained using RNA transcripts as template. The workflow started with a first-round RT-PCR run with HTBI primers and then moved on to a second-round multiplex PCR. TCRdb ran MiXCR on the multiplex PCR reads and lists one entry per CDR3 protein. Of 170,000 or so distinct CDR3 sequences in the sample, 30% to 45% were seen once. Sequenced input: peripheral blood. The clonotype originates from a middle-aged woman with Graves' ophthalmopathy. V and J are TRBV25-1 and TRBJ2-2; weak D call: TRBD2 (5 bases). CDR3 region: CASTSGLADTGELFF. CDR3 coding DNA: TGTGCCAGCACCTCCGGGCTAGCCGACACCGGGGAGCTGTTTTTT.